This TCR beta chain is drawn from a study of control samples from healthy donors and cancer patients. This table comes from immunoSEQ multiplex PCR, and its TCRdb copy is limited to in-frame clones, with some not included. The sample yields around 160,000 clones, roughly 93% seen once. The CDR3 totals 14 residues. Germline V gives CDR1 MNHEY, CDR2 SMNVEV (reference sequence). The V and J ends lost 2 bases and 7 bases respectively, with 11 bases between them. The gene calls are TRBV27 and TRBJ2-2; possible D gene TRBD2, 6 bases. The clonotype was recovered from a man aged 18 to 29 in good health. Specimen: blood. The CDR3, as DNA: TGTGCCAGCAGTTTAGGGCTAGCGTACGGGGAGCTGTTTTTT. This sequence encodes CASSLGLAYGELFF.